Shown below are 2 T cell receptor beta chains from a single sample sequenced in a study of glioma-infiltrating T cells after dendritic cell vaccination (dated by TCRdb to about 2016). This specimen's time point label, per the study, means: after dendritic cell vaccination, including at tumor progression/relapse. Libraries came from the immunoSEQ multiplex PCR assay. Entries here come from immuneACCESS through TCRdb and include only in-frame sequences with V and J called. Some clones fail to appear in such tables; in the studies checked, an unresolved V gene covers under half of the shortfall, and the cause of the remainder is unknown. Here the sample has about 94,000 clones; over 80% occur a single time. The top ten clones comprise roughly 5.3% of the sample. The sample in question was blood, obtained after dendritic cell vaccination. Source of these receptors: a human donor with glioblastoma.

The rearrangement joins TRBV6-5 to TRBJ1-1, with a possible D match to TRBD1 (6 bases). This CDR3 is 14 amino acids long. Germline assignment: CDR1 MNHEY and CDR2 SVGAGI. Trimming stripped 1 base from V and 3 bases from J, with 9 bases between. The CDR3 bases are TGTGCCAGCAGTTACTGGACAGAGGACACTGAAGCTTTCTTT. Translated: CASSYWTEDTEAFF.

V gene TRBV19 combines with J gene TRBJ1-1, with TRBD1 identical over 7 bases. Germline loops: CDR1 LNHDA, CDR2 SQIVND (reference sequence). The CDR3 loop spans 16 amino acids. V was clipped by 3 bases and J by 1 base; unmatched bases: 8. CDR3 bases: TGTGCCAGTAGTATTACCGGGACAGTGGGGAACACTGAAGCTTTCTTT. This codes for CASSITGTVGNTEAFF.